This paragraph covers one T cell receptor beta chain sequence. Only in-frame clones appear in the TCRdb table, and some are missing; sequencing was by immunoSEQ multiplex PCR. The sample has 80,000 to 100,000 clones; 80% to 90% are singletons. The entry originates in a study of T cell responses to AZD1222 COVID-19 vaccine. Germline CDR1 GTSNPN, CDR2 SVGIG (reference sequence). V lost 5 bases, J lost 4 bases, and 9 bases lay in between. The CDR3 sequence is 11 residues long. The specimen was peripheral blood, collected 28 days after the second AZD1222 dose. This chain joins TRBV30 and TRBJ2-7, with a tentative D call TRBD2 (6 bases). The sequence derives from an adult who received the AZD1222 COVID-19 vaccine. The CDR3 loop is CAWAGGYEQYF. The DNA for the CDR3 is TGTGCCTGGGCCGGAGGGTACGAGCAGTACTTC. Using reference TRBV30 and TRBJ2-7 for the parts outside the CDR3, the full variable domain is SQTIHQWPATLVQPVGSPLSLECTVEGTSNPNLYWYRQAAGRGLQLLFYSVGIGQISSEVPQNLSASRPQDRQFILSSKKLLLSDSGFYLCAWAGGYEQYFGPGTRLTVT.